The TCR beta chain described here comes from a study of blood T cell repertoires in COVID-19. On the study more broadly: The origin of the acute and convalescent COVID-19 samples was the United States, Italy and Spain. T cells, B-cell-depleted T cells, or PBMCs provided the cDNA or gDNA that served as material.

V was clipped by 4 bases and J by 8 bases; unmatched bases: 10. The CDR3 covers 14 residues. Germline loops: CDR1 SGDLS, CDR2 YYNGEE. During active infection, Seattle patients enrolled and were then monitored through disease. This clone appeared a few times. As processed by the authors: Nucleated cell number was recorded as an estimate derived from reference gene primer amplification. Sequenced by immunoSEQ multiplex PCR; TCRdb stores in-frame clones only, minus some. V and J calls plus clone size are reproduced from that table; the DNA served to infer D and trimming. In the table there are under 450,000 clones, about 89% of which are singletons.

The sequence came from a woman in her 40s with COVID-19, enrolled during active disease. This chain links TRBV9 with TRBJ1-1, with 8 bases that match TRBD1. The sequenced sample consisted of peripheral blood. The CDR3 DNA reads TGTGCCAGCAGCCCCTGGACAGGGAGTCTGGAAGCTTTCTTT. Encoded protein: CASSPWTGSLEAFF.